Listed below are T cell receptor beta chains from one sample, sequenced in a study of CD8 T cells in ankylosing spondylitis. TCRdb re-called the 5' RACE reads with MiXCR, one entry per CDR3 protein. In the table there are 400,000 or so distinct CDR3 sequences, approximately 26% of which are singletons. The sample was blood, either unsorted or a sorted T cell fraction (not recorded which). The receptors were gathered from a male donor with ankylosing spondylitis. The conserved cysteine and the conserved F or W are not part of the CDR3 here. The order of the fields is J gene, V gene, CDR3 protein.

j_call: TRBJ1-3
v_call: TRBV12-3/TRBV12-4
cdr3_aa: ASSLRGPGSGNTIY

j_call: TRBJ2-7
v_call: TRBV3-1
cdr3_aa: ASSGTGGSSYEQY

j_call: TRBJ2-7
v_call: TRBV18
cdr3_aa: ASSPSGRQEQY

j_call: TRBJ2-3
v_call: TRBV21-1
cdr3_aa: ASSPRTGETDTQY

j_call: TRBJ1-1
v_call: TRBV12-3/TRBV12-4
cdr3_aa: ASSRLGSTEAF

j_call: TRBJ2-1
v_call: TRBV5-1
cdr3_aa: ASSPSTAGPYNEQF

j_call: TRBJ2-3
v_call: TRBV29-1
cdr3_aa: SAEREIGSTDTQY

j_call: TRBJ1-1
v_call: TRBV3-1
cdr3_aa: ASSHRGVLIGEAF

j_call: TRBJ1-3
v_call: TRBV5-1
cdr3_aa: ASSSTGRPNTIY

j_call: TRBJ2-3
v_call: TRBV20-1
cdr3_aa: SASALAGGPGRPDTQY

j_call: TRBJ2-7
v_call: TRBV20-1
cdr3_aa: SAISSGRHYEQY

j_call: TRBJ1-5
v_call: TRBV19
cdr3_aa: ASSIISETNQPQH

j_call: TRBJ1-1
v_call: TRBV20-1
cdr3_aa: SAPPGGGVTEAF

j_call: TRBJ1-1
v_call: TRBV6-6
cdr3_aa: ASSQPNTEAF

j_call: TRBJ2-1
v_call: TRBV29-1
cdr3_aa: SVPIGLAGGNEQF

j_call: TRBJ1-5
v_call: TRBV3-1
cdr3_aa: ASSQGWQGSNQPQH